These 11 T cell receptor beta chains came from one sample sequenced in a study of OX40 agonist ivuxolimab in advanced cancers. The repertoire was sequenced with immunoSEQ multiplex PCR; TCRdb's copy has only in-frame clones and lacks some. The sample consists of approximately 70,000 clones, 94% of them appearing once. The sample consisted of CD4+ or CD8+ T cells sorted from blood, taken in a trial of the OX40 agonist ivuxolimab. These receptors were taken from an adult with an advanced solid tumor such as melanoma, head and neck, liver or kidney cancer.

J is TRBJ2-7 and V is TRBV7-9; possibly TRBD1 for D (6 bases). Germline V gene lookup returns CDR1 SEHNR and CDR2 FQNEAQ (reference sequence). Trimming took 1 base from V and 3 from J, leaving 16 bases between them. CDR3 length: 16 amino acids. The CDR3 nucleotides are TGTGCCAGCAGCTTAGTACAGGGTCTTGAGATCTACGAGCAGTACTTC. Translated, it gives CASSLVQGLEIYEQYF.

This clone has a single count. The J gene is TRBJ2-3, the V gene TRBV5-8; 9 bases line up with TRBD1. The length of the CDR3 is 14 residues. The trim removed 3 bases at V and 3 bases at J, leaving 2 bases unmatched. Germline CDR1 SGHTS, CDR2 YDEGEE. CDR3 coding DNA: TGTGCCAGCAGCTCTGACAGGGGGACAGATACGCAGTATTTT. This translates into CASSSDRGTDTQYF.

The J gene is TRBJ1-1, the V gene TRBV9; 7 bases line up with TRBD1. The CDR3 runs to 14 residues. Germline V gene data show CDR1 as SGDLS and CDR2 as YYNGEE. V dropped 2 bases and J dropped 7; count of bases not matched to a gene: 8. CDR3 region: CASSVTTGSIEAFF. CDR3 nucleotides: TGTGCCAGCAGCGTCACGACAGGGTCGATTGAAGCTTTCTTT.

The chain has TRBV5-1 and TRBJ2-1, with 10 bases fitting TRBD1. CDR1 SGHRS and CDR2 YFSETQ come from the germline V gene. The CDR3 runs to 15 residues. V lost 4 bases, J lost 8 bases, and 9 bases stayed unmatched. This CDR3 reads CASSLGQGSYDEQFF. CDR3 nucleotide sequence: TGCGCCAGCAGCCTGGGACAGGGGTCTTACGATGAGCAGTTCTTC.

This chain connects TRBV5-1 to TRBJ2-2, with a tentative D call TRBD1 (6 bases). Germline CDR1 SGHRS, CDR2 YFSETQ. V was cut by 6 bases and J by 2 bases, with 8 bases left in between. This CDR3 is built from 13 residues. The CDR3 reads CASKDSNTGELFF. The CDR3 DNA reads TGCGCCAGCAAGGACAGCAACACCGGGGAGCTGTTTTTT.

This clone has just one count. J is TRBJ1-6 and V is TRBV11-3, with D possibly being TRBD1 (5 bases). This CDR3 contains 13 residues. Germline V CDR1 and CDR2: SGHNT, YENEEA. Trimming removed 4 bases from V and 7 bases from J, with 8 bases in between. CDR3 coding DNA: TGTGCCAGCAGCTGGGACGCAAATTCACCCCTCCACTTT. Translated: CASSWDANSPLHF.

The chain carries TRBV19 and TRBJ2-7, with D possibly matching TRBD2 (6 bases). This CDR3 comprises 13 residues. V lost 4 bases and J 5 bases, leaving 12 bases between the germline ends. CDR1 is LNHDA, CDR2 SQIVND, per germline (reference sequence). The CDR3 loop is CASSKGLSNEQYF. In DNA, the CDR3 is TGTGCCAGTAGTAAGGGACTCTCTAACGAGCAGTACTTC. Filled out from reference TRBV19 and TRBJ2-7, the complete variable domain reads DGGITQSPKYLFRKEGQNVTLSCEQNLNHDAMYWYRQDPGQGLRLIYYSQIVNDFQKGDIAEGYSVSREKKESFPLTVTSAQKNPTAFYLCASSKGLSNEQYFGPGTRLTVT.

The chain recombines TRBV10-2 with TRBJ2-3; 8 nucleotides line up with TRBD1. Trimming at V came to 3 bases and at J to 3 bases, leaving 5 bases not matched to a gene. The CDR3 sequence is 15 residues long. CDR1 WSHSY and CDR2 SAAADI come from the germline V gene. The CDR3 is CASSDGQGLTDTQYF. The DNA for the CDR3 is TGCGCCAGCAGTGACGGACAGGGTTTAACAGATACGCAGTATTTT.

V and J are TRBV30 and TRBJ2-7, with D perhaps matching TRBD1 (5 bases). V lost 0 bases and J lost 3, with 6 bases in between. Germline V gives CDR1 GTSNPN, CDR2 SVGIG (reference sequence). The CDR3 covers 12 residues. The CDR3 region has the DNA TGTGCCTGGAGTGTTGACAGCTACGAGCAGTACTTC. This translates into CAWSVDSYEQYF. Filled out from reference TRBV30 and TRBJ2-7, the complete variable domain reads SQTIHQWPATLVQPVGSPLSLECTVEGTSNPNLYWYRQAAGRGLQLLFYSVGIGQISSEVPQNLSASRPQDRQFILSSKKLLLSDSGFYLCAWSVDSYEQYFGPGTRLTVT.

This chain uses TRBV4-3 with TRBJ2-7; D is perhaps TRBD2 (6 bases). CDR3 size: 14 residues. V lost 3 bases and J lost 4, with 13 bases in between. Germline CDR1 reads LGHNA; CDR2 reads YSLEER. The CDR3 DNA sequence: TGCGCCAGCAGCCATGGTAGGGCGGGGTACGAGCAGTACTTC. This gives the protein CASSHGRAGYEQYF.

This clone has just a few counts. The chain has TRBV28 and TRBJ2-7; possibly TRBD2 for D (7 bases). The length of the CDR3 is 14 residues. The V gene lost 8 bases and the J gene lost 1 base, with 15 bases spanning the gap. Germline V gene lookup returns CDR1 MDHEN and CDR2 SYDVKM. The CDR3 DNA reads TGTGCCAGCTGGGGGAGGGGGTATTCCTACGAGCAGTACTTC. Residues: CASWGRGYSYEQYF. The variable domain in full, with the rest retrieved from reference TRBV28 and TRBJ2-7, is DVKVTQSSRYLVKRTGEKVFLECVQDMDHENMFWYRQDPGLGLRLIYFSYDVKMKEKGDIPEGYSVSREKKERFSLILESASTNQTSMYLCASWGRGYSYEQYFGPGTRLTVT.